These 32 T cell receptor beta chains came from one sample sequenced in a study of T cell repertoires in cytomegalovirus infection. TCRdb itself ran the reads through MiXCR, one entry per CDR3 protein. The sample contains about 830,000 distinct CDR3 sequences, around a third of which appear only once. The antigens these receptors bind are not known. Sequences were derived from cultured CD8+ T cells from PBMCs, sampled from culture after CMV antigen stimulation. The source of these receptors is a human donor in good health (CMV status not recorded). Some clones in this sample may be carry-over from other donors' samples.

This clonotype showed up just a few times. The V call is TRBV7-6, the J call TRBJ1-1; D gene ambiguous. The CDR3 is 16 amino acids. Germline CDR1 and CDR2: SGHVS and FNYEAQ. V was shortened by 0 bases and J by 1 base, with 12 bases between the two germline ends. The CDR3 DNA reads TGTGCCAGCAGCTTAGCGTCAGGTCGGGGGAACACTGAAGCTTTCTTT. Its translation is CASSLASGRGNTEAFF.

The chain uses TRBV9 and TRBJ2-2; 10 nucleotides line up with TRBD1. The germline V gene has CDR1 SGDLS and CDR2 YYNGEE. V was clipped by 2 bases and J by 5 bases; unmatched bases: 6. CDR3 size: 16 residues. The CDR3 protein is CASSVGTGVPTGELFF. As DNA, the CDR3 is TGTGCCAGCAGCGTCGGGACAGGGGTTCCGACCGGGGAGCTGTTTTTT.

The V and J genes are TRBV27 and TRBJ1-1; D ambiguous. The CDR3 length is 13 residues. V was pared by 5 bases and J by 1 base, with 8 bases between. The V gene's germline CDR1 is MNHEY and CDR2 SMNVEV (reference sequence). The CDR3 DNA sequence: TGTGCCAGCAGTACCATAGGGAACACTGAAGCTTTCTTT. Its translation: CASSTIGNTEAFF.

This clonotype was detected ten times or more. The chain carries TRBV7-6 and TRBJ2-1; the D gene is possibly TRBD2 (7 bases). The germline V and J ends were trimmed by 5 bases and 3 bases, with 14 bases remaining between them. This CDR3 comprises 15 residues. Germline V gene lookup returns CDR1 SGHVS and CDR2 FNYEAQ. The DNA for the CDR3 is TGTGCCAGCAGCCCAGAAGGGGGGGGCTACAATGAGCAGTTCTTC. This codes for CASSPEGGGYNEQFF.

CDR3: CASSSLDRGPDNEQFF. In nucleotides, the CDR3 is TGTGCCAGTAGTAGCTTGGACAGGGGACCCGACAATGAGCAGTTCTTC. The chain has TRBV19 and TRBJ2-1, with 9 bases matching TRBD1. CDR1 and CDR2 (germline): LNHDA, SQIVND (reference sequence). The CDR3 has 16 residues. V shed 4 bases, J shed 5 bases, and the junction held 9 bases outside the gene matches.

This sequence joins TRBV7-3 and TRBJ2-7, with 8 bases aligning to TRBD1. V dropped 5 bases and J dropped 6; count of bases not matched to a gene: 9. CDR1 is SGHTA and CDR2 is FQGTGA in the germline V gene. The CDR3 covers 14 residues. CDR3 residues: CASSPGQGEFEQYF. The CDR3 nucleotides are TGTGCCAGCAGCCCCGGACAGGGCGAATTCGAGCAGTACTTC.

This clonotype was recorded a few times. V is TRBV6-6 and J is TRBJ2-5; TRBD2 might be the D (6 bases). V lost 7 bases to trimming and J lost 2 bases, with 14 bases between them. The CDR3 has 14 residues. Germline assignment: CDR1 MNHNY and CDR2 SVGAGI (reference sequence). The CDR3 region has the DNA TGTGCCAGCATCAACGGGGCGGGGCAAGAGACCCAGTACTTC. Its protein product is CASINGAGQETQYF.

This clonotype was observed at least ten times. This chain connects TRBV7-2 to TRBJ1-4; D not resolved. In germline, CDR1 is SGHTA, CDR2 FQGNSA. Trimming stripped 3 bases from V and 7 bases from J, with 6 bases between. CDR3 length equals 12 residues. CDR3 region: CASSFEGEKLFF. The CDR3 DNA reads as TGTGCCAGCAGCTTTGAGGGTGAAAAACTGTTTTTT.

This clonotype turned up a few times. The chain uses TRBV12-3 or TRBV12-4 and TRBJ1-2; D not resolved. The CDR3 is 13 amino acids. V was cut by 5 bases and J by 6 bases, with 13 bases left in between. CDR3 in DNA: TGTGCCAGCAGTGAGGACGGTCTGCATGGCTACACCTTC. Amino acid sequence: CASSEDGLHGYTF.

The chain joins TRBV4-3 to TRBJ2-2, with 14 bases aligning to TRBD2. V dropped 1 base and J dropped 5; count of bases not matched to a gene: 6. The length of the CDR3 is 18 residues. CDR1 LGHNA and CDR2 YSLEER come from the germline V gene. This CDR3 is CASSQGLTSGGATGELFF. The CDR3, as DNA: TGCGCCAGCAGCCAAGGCTTGACTAGCGGGGGGGCAACCGGGGAGCTGTTTTTT.

The rearrangement joins TRBV10-3 to TRBJ1-4; 7 bases map to TRBD1. The V segment lost 3 bases and the J segment 1 base; nucleotides outside the gene matches: 2. This CDR3 comprises 15 residues. The germline V gene encodes CDR1 ENHRY and CDR2 SYGVKD. CDR3 loop: CAISDRQGTNEKLFF. For the CDR3, the DNA is TGTGCCATCAGTGATAGACAGGGAACTAATGAAAAACTGTTTTTT.

In its sample, this clonotype was seen a few times. The chain couples TRBV12-3 or TRBV12-4 to TRBJ1-6; 10 bases fit TRBD1. Trimming at V came to 6 bases and at J to 9 bases, leaving 11 bases not matched to a gene. The CDR3 covers 16 residues. This CDR3 reads CASSPLETGGSSPLHF. The CDR3, as DNA: TGTGCCAGCAGCCCCTTGGAGACAGGGGGCTCTTCACCCCTCCACTTT.

The chain combines TRBV5-1 with TRBJ1-1, with TRBD1 matching 10 bases. The length of the CDR3 is 16 residues. V shed 0 bases and J 6 bases; nucleotides not matched to a gene: 8. CDR1 SGHRS and CDR2 YFSETQ come from the germline V gene. CDR3 nucleotide sequence: TGCGCCAGCAGCTTGGCCGGGACAGGGGTTTCGGCTGAAGCTTTCTTT. It specifies CASSLAGTGVSAEAFF.

The CDR3 here is CASRPREREAFF. The DNA for the CDR3 is TGTGCCAGCAGGCCTCGGGAGAGGGAAGCTTTCTTT. The chain employs TRBV2 and TRBJ1-1, with no clear D. V was shortened by 6 bases and J by 8 bases, with 13 bases between the two germline ends. The CDR3 runs to 12 residues. Germline lookup yields CDR1 SNHLY and CDR2 FYNNEI.

This chain connects TRBV12-3 or TRBV12-4 to TRBJ2-3, with a tentative D call TRBD2 (5 bases). The ends were cut back, 8 bases at V and 6 bases at J, with 9 bases in the middle. CDR3 length equals 11 residues. The CDR3 loop reads CASYRGDTQYF. CDR3 nucleotide sequence: TGTGCCAGCTACCGAGGGGATACGCAGTATTTT.

The chain is built from TRBV12-5 and TRBJ2-1, with 7 positions matching TRBD2. This CDR3 comprises 13 residues. J gave up 5 bases and V 6 bases, and 4 bases lay outside the gene matches. Germline CDR1 and CDR2: LGHNT and FRNRAP. This chain's CDR3 is CASGEAGDNEQFF. DNA of the CDR3: TGTGCTAGTGGGGAGGCGGGGGACAATGAGCAGTTCTTC.

The rearrangement joins TRBV14 to TRBJ2-3; 8 bases fit TRBD2. The CDR3 contains 16 residues. Germline-derived CDR1 and CDR2 are SGHDN and FVKESK. Trimming took 4 bases from V and 6 from J; bases not matched to a gene: 12. CDR3 sequence reads: CASSRLDGGARDTQYF. The DNA of the CDR3 is TGTGCCAGCAGCCGTCTCGACGGGGGGGCAAGGGATACGCAGTATTTT.

This clonotype was observed a few times. The V call is TRBV12-3 or TRBV12-4, the J call TRBJ2-7; TRBD1 is a possible D gene (6 bases). V lost 5 bases and J 5 bases, leaving 10 bases between the germline ends. The CDR3 spans 12 residues. The CDR3 spells CASSHRQDEQYF. CDR3 nucleotides: TGTGCCAGCAGTCATAGACAGGACGAGCAGTACTTC.

The chain carries TRBV7-6 and TRBJ1-2, with D hard to call. Germline loops: CDR1 SGHVS, CDR2 FNYEAQ. This CDR3 is built from 15 residues. Trimming stripped 6 bases from V and 3 bases from J, with 17 bases between. The CDR3 loop is CASSYGPPADYGYTF. The CDR3 bases are TGTGCCAGCAGTTATGGTCCCCCGGCGGACTATGGCTACACCTTC.

This clonotype was counted a few times. The chain recombines TRBV7-8 with TRBJ2-7; 8 bases align to TRBD1. J gave up 5 bases and V 2 bases, and 5 bases lay outside the gene matches. The germline V gene encodes CDR1 SGHVS and CDR2 FQNEAQ. The CDR3 runs 14 residues. The DNA for the CDR3 is TGTGCCAGCAGCTTAACAGGGGGTCGTCACGAGCAGTACTTC. This encodes CASSLTGGRHEQYF.

The rearrangement uses TRBV7-9 and TRBJ1-2, with TRBD1 identical over 7 bases. The V segment lost 4 bases and the J segment 4 bases; nucleotides outside the gene matches: 21. The CDR3 runs to 19 residues. Germline CDR1 reads SEHNR; CDR2 reads FQNEAQ (reference sequence). This chain's CDR3 is CASSSYLTDDREGPYGYTF. The CDR3 DNA reads TGTGCCAGCAGCTCCTACCTTACCGACGACAGGGAGGGACCCTATGGCTACACCTTC.

This clonotype was counted many times. The V gene is TRBV7-2, the J gene TRBJ2-2; no definite D call. Trimming pared 1 base from V and 1 base from J, leaving 7 bases between. Per the germline V gene, CDR1 is SGHTA and CDR2 is FQGNSA. The CDR3 runs 15 residues. The CDR3 loop reads CASSLGAENTGELFF. CDR3 in DNA: TGTGCCAGCAGCTTAGGGGCAGAGAACACCGGGGAGCTGTTTTTT.

Remarks on this clonotype: A much larger clone lies a single base off, so this may be a read error. The conserved phenylalanine or tryptophan is not found at the CDR3 terminus, so this likely reflects a read error. The chain links TRBV7-8 to TRBJ1-5; 7 positions agree with TRBD1. The CDR3 covers 14 residues. Trimming at V came to 2 bases and at J to 9 bases, leaving 7 bases not matched to a gene. Germline values: CDR1 SGHVS, CDR2 FQNEAQ. The CDR3 DNA follows: TGTGCCAGCAGCTTAAGGAGGGGGCAACCGCCCCAGCATTAT. Translating it yields CASSLRRGQPPQHY.

The chain is built from TRBV11-2 and TRBJ2-7; possibly TRBD1 for D (5 bases). V was cut by 3 bases and J by 6 bases, with 9 bases left in between. The CDR3 has 12 amino acids. Germline assignment: CDR1 SGHAT and CDR2 FQNNGV. CDR3 region: CASSFTQGEQYV. CDR3 coding DNA: TGTGCCAGCAGCTTCACGCAGGGCGAGCAGTACGTC.

V and J are TRBV28 and TRBJ2-4, with D hard to call. The germline V and J ends were trimmed by 5 bases and 15 bases, with 23 bases remaining between them. Germline V gene lookup returns CDR1 MDHEN and CDR2 SYDVKM. The CDR3 totals 14 residues. The CDR3 region is CASSLSILGERPYF. The CDR3 nucleotides are TGTGCCAGCAGTCTCTCCATCCTCGGAGAACGGCCGTACTTC.

The sample holds a few counts of this clonotype. V and J are TRBV19 and TRBJ1-2; D unclear. CDR1 and CDR2 from the germline V gene are LNHDA and SQIVND (reference sequence). The CDR3 loop spans 13 amino acids. With 3 bases removed from V and 2 bases from J, the gap between germline ends came to 7 bases. This CDR3 is CASSMTDNYGYTF. The CDR3 coding sequence is TGTGCCAGTAGTATGACGGACAACTATGGCTACACCTTC.

The DNA for the CDR3 is TGCGCCAGCAGCCGATTGGGACTAGCCAAAAACATTCAGTACTTC. It translates to CASSRLGLAKNIQYF. The V call is TRBV4-1, the J call TRBJ2-4, with a tentative D call TRBD2 (6 bases). CDR1 and CDR2 (germline): MGHRA, YSYEKL. V was pared by 4 bases and J by 0 bases, with 10 bases between. CDR3 length equals 15 residues.

The V call is TRBV5-8, the J call TRBJ1-5; D is possibly TRBD1 (5 bases). The germline V gene encodes CDR1 SGHTS and CDR2 YDEGEE. Deletions cut 5 bases from V and 4 bases from J, with 16 bases between. The CDR3 runs 15 residues. Here the CDR3 reads CASSRRDAWNQPQHF. The CDR3 DNA reads as TGTGCCAGCAGTCGTAGGGACGCCTGGAATCAGCCCCAGCATTTT.

The sample holds many counts of this clonotype. The chain employs TRBV2 and TRBJ2-5, with no clear D. V lost 3 bases to trimming and J lost 2 bases, with 10 bases between them. The CDR3 consists of 14 residues. Germline V gene lookup returns CDR1 SNHLY and CDR2 FYNNEI. The CDR3 DNA reads as TGTGCCAGCAGTGACGAAGGAAAACAAGAGACCCAGTACTTC. It codes for CASSDEGKQETQYF.

As for this clonotype: An end of the junction does not agree with germline; a read error may underlie this. V usage is TRBV29-1 and J usage is TRBJ1-1; D is uncertain. The length of the CDR3 is 11 residues. CDR1 is SQVTM, CDR2 ANQGSEA, per germline. This CDR3 is CSVQENTEAFF. DNA of the CDR3: TGCAGCGTTCAAGAGAACACTGAAGCTTTCTTT.

This clonotype was seen many times. This chain uses TRBV7-3 with TRBJ2-2, with 9 positions matching TRBD2. Germline V gene data show CDR1 as SGHTA and CDR2 as FQGTGA. The CDR3 has 17 residues. V dropped 5 bases and J dropped 7; count of bases not matched to a gene: 14. CDR3 DNA: TGTGCCAGCAGCCCCCGGGGGCTAGCGGGGCGCGACGGGGAGCTGTTTTTT. Its translation: CASSPRGLAGRDGELFF.

The V call is TRBV28, the J call TRBJ2-1; D possibly corresponds to TRBD1 (5 bases). Per germline, CDR1 MDHEN and CDR2 SYDVKM. This CDR3 spans 13 amino acids. Trimming pared 2 bases from V and 7 bases from J, leaving 9 bases between. The CDR3 here is CASSLAGWNEQFF. The CDR3 nucleotides read TGTGCCAGCAGTTTAGCAGGGTGGAATGAGCAGTTCTTC. The full variable domain, rest sourced from reference TRBV28 and TRBJ2-1, is DVKVTQSSRYLVKRTGEKVFLECVQDMDHENMFWYRQDPGLGLRLIYFSYDVKMKEKGDIPEGYSVSREKKERFSLILESASTNQTSMYLCASSLAGWNEQFFGPGTRLTVL.